This entry features one TCR beta chain sequence. Its antigen is currently unknown. The data were taken from a study of vaccination and CD4 T cells after COVID-19. Turning to the study itself: Nine convalescent cases were mild and one was severe, and all had been SARS-CoV-2 positive by nasal swab PCR. Study conclusions and caveats: Spike mono-reactivity held for 304 of 307 vaccine-specific clones in convalescent patients. The study found that a median roughly 89% of reactive clones in convalescent patients appeared only post-vaccination.

The study sequenced cultured CD4+ T cell DNA using the Oncomine TCR Beta short-read assay. In this case, cultured CD4+ T cells provided the extracted genomic DNA. TCRdb reanalysed the PCR reads using MiXCR and keeps one entry per CDR3 protein. The profile covers around 16,000 distinct CDR3 sequences, with about 40% appearing a single time and around 7.3% taken by the ten largest. Described treatment: roughly 11-day PBMC culture with coronavirus spike peptide pools or control peptides (ViraFEST assay). The CDR3 is 15 amino acids. The V segment lost 7 bases and the J segment 3 bases; nucleotides outside the gene matches: 10. Per germline, CDR1 SGHAT and CDR2 FQNNGV.

The rearrangement links TRBV11-2 to TRBJ2-7, with 9 nucleotides matching TRBD1. The sequenced sample was CD4+ T cells from blood, cultured in vitro, obtained after SARS-CoV-2 vaccination. This clonotype originated in a human donor who had recovered from COVID-19. As DNA, the CDR3 is TGTGCCAGCATCCGGGGAGGACAGGGGTACTACGAGCAGTACTTC. Translating it yields CASIRGGQGYYEQYF.